This T cell receptor beta chain was sequenced for a study of cytomegalovirus exposure and HLA in healthy donors. Study-wide results and caveats: It was taken for granted in presence/absence analyses that sequencing depth across donors was roughly uniform. When a later analysis compared HLA-associated TCR beta chains with equally common others, the HLA-associated chains turned out to be more clonally expanded and to have lower generation probabilities.

CDR3 length: 17 amino acids. V gave up 5 bases and J gave up 2 bases; unmatched junction bases: 10. The germline CDR1 and CDR2 sequences are SGHAT and FQNNGV. About this clone: The target antigen is unknown.

13 Jbeta primers and 60 Vbeta primers were used for the PCR. Clones were sequenced by immunoSEQ multiplex PCR, and TCRdb holds only the in-frame ones, with some missing. The data hold roughly 150,000 clones, with roughly 79% observed a single time. Specimen: PBMCs. The sequence was obtained from a man in his forties in good health and CMV-seronegative. The genes are TRBV11-2 and TRBJ1-2, with 11 bases identical to TRBD1. In DNA, the CDR3 is TGTGCCAGCAGCATTGGACAGGGGGCATCAACGAACTATGGCTACACCTTC. This codes for CASSIGQGASTNYGYTF.